What follows describes a single T cell receptor (beta chain). This entry belongs to a study of blood T cell repertoires in COVID-19. Background on the study: The United States, Italy and Spain provided the acute and convalescent COVID-19 samples.

Sequencing was performed with immunoSEQ multiplex PCR; in TCRdb, only in-frame clones are kept and a portion is missing. This sample yields some 98,000 clones, of which approximately 82% are seen a single time; roughly 10% belongs to the top ten. CDR1 is KGHSH, CDR2 LQKENI, per germline. This CDR3 is built from 13 residues. Trimming stripped 7 bases from V and 5 bases from J, with 11 bases between. Sample: peripheral blood. The chain combines TRBV18 with TRBJ1-4; D perhaps matches TRBD1 (6 bases). This TCR came from a man between 65 and 79 years old with active or convalescent COVID-19. The CDR3 bases are TGTGCCAGCTTCAGGGGAAAGAATGAAAAACTGTTTTTT. This encodes CASFRGKNEKLFF.